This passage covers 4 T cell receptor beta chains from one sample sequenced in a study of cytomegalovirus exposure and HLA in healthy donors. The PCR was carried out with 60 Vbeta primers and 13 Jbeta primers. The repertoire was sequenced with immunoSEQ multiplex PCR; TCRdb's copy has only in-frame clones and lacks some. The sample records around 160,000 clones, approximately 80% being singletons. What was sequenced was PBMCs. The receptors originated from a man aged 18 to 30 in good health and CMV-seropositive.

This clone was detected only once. The CDR3 loop is CASSYSRQGYNEQFF. CDR3 DNA: TGTGCCAGCAGTTACTCCCGTCAGGGGTACAATGAGCAGTTCTTC. The chain carries TRBV6-5 and TRBJ2-1, with a possible D match to TRBD1 (6 bases). This CDR3 region has 15 residues. CDR1 and CDR2 (germline): MNHEY, SVGAGI. Trimming took 0 bases from V and 4 from J, leaving 10 bases between them.

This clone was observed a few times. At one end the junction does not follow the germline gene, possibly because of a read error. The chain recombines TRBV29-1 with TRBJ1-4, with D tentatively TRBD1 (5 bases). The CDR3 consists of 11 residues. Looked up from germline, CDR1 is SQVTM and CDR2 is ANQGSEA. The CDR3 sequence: CSVEWEGRCVF. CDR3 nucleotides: TGCAGCGTTGAATGGGAGGGGAGGTGTGTTTTT.

This CDR3 reads CASSLEGFQPQHF. DNA of the CDR3: TGTGCCAGCAGCTTGGAGGGGTTTCAGCCCCAGCATTTT. The rearrangement joins TRBV5-8 to TRBJ1-5, with D possibly TRBD1 on 5 matching bases. The CDR3 is made up of 13 amino acids. V lost 0 bases and J 6 bases, leaving 7 bases between the germline ends. In germline, CDR1 is SGHTS, CDR2 YDEGEE.

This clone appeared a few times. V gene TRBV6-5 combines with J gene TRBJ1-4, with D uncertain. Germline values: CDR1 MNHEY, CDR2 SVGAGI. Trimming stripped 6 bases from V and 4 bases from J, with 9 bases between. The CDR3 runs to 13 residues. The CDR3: CASRPSVNEKLFF. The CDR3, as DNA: TGTGCCAGCAGGCCCAGCGTTAATGAAAAACTGTTTTTT.